Below, 24 T cell receptor beta chains from the same sample are listed, as sequenced in a study of T cells in localized non-small cell lung cancer. TCRdb keeps only in-frame clones here, not all; method: immunoSEQ multiplex PCR. Counted here are 35,000 to 50,000 clones, 86% occurring once; the ten biggest clones make up approximately 6.9%. Sequenced material: peripheral blood, taken before any cancer treatment. The receptor source for this set is a man aged 40-75 years with stage I lung adenocarcinoma.

By proportion, this clone is medium-sized (0.01 to 0.1%). V gene TRBV2 combines with J gene TRBJ2-5; D assignment may be TRBD1 or TRBD2 (5 bases each). Germline values: CDR1 SNHLY, CDR2 FYNNEI. V was cut by 6 bases and J by 1 base, with 6 bases left in between. The CDR3 has 12 residues. The CDR3 sequence: CASRGTQETQYF. The DNA of the CDR3 is TGTGCCAGCAGGGGGACCCAAGAGACCCAGTACTTC.

This clone appeared once. This chain uses TRBV30 with TRBJ2-1; D is perhaps TRBD2 (6 bases). This CDR3 spans 11 amino acids. Trimming cost V 5 bases and J 12 bases, with 14 bases left between them. Per germline, CDR1 GTSNPN and CDR2 SVGIG (reference sequence). This chain's CDR3 is CAWVTRTGQFF. The CDR3 nucleotides are TGTGCCTGGGTGACTAGGACCGGGCAGTTCTTC.

CDR3 region: CASRSFAQANTEAFF. DNA for the CDR3: TGTGCCAGCCGTTCGTTTGCGCAGGCGAACACTGAAGCTTTCTTT. V is TRBV25-1 and J is TRBJ1-1; D gene unclear. Germline assignment: CDR1 MGHDK and CDR2 SYGVNS. V lost 8 bases and J 1 base, leaving 17 bases between the germline ends. The CDR3 length is 15 residues.

The rearrangement uses TRBV28 and TRBJ2-3; TRBD2 matches 7 bases. Germline-derived CDR1 and CDR2 are MDHEN and SYDVKM. The CDR3 has 14 amino acids. The J segment lost 2 bases and the V segment lost 5 bases, leaving 4 bases of the junction unmatched. In DNA, the CDR3 is TGTGCCAGCAGTCGCCTAGCGGACACAGATACGCAGTATTTT. Amino acid sequence: CASSRLADTDTQYF.

This clone was seen just once. V and J are TRBV28 and TRBJ2-7; D uncertain. Trimming shortened V by 9 bases and J by 7 bases, and 16 bases separated the two germline ends. This CDR3 spans 12 amino acids. Germline V gives CDR1 MDHEN, CDR2 SYDVKM. This chain's CDR3 is CASFRAPREQYF. For the CDR3, the DNA is TGTGCCAGTTTCCGGGCCCCGAGGGAGCAGTACTTC.

This clone was observed a few times. The chain links TRBV14 to TRBJ2-3; no definite D call. The V end lost 2 bases, the J end lost 2 bases, and 8 bases lay between the germline ends. The CDR3 has 14 residues. CDR1 and CDR2 from the germline V gene are SGHDN and FVKESK. This CDR3 reads CASSQFSSTDTQYF. Written as DNA, the CDR3 is TGTGCCAGCAGCCAATTTAGCTCCACAGATACGCAGTATTTT.

The chain uses TRBV19 and TRBJ2-7; D is possibly TRBD2 (6 bases). Trimming shortened V by 9 bases and J by 6 bases, and 15 bases separated the two germline ends. CDR1 is LNHDA and CDR2 is SQIVND in the germline V gene (reference sequence). The CDR3 consists of 12 residues. This chain's CDR3 is CASQDEAGEQYF. The CDR3 coding sequence is TGTGCCAGCCAAGATGAAGCGGGCGAGCAGTACTTC.

The J gene is TRBJ1-3, the V gene TRBV5-1; D remains ambiguous. Germline loops: CDR1 SGHRS, CDR2 YFSETQ. With 0 bases removed from V and 3 bases from J, the gap between germline ends came to 13 bases. This CDR3 contains 16 residues. The CDR3 spells CASSLEGPGGGNTIYF. As DNA, the CDR3 is TGCGCCAGCAGCTTGGAAGGCCCAGGTGGTGGAAACACCATATATTTT.

The chain has TRBV4-3 and TRBJ2-4, with D uncertain. Looked up from germline, CDR1 is LGHNA and CDR2 is YSLEER. Trimming took 1 base from V and 3 from J, leaving 10 bases between them. CDR3 size: 15 residues. The CDR3 sequence: CASSQVSGNKNIQYF. DNA of the CDR3: TGCGCCAGCAGCCAAGTGTCTGGGAACAAAAACATTCAGTACTTC.

This chain connects TRBV20-1 to TRBJ2-4, with D uncertain. The CDR3 spans 11 residues. With 4 bases removed from V and 6 bases from J, the gap between germline ends came to 7 bases. The V gene's germline CDR1 is DFQATT and CDR2 SNEGSKA (reference sequence). The DNA of the CDR3 is TGCAGTGCTATATTAGGAAACATTCAGTACTTC. Translating it yields CSAILGNIQYF.

The V and J genes are TRBV29-1 and TRBJ2-3; D unresolved. The CDR3 length is 15 residues. The V gene lost 2 bases and the J gene lost 4 bases, with 16 bases spanning the gap. From germline, CDR1 is SQVTM and CDR2 ANQGSEA. CDR3: CSVEKGIGIADTQYF. For the CDR3, the DNA is TGCAGCGTTGAAAAGGGAATTGGGATCGCAGATACGCAGTATTTT.

The chain combines TRBV5-1 with TRBJ1-4; 7 nucleotides agree with TRBD1. Losses at the gene ends were 4 bases for V and 4 bases for J; bases not matched to a gene: 10. Germline V gene data show CDR1 as SGHRS and CDR2 as YFSETQ. The length of the CDR3 is 16 residues. CDR3 bases: TGCGCCAGCAGCCTTATACCGACAGGGCTTAATGAAAAACTGTTTTTT. Translation gives CASSLIPTGLNEKLFF.

In the case of this clone: The missing conserved phenylalanine or tryptophan at the end of this CDR3 makes a read error likely. CDR3: CASSSLTGWDTEAFL. The CDR3 region has the DNA TGTGCCAGCAGTTCCCTGACAGGGTGGGACACTGAAGCTTTCCTT. The chain couples TRBV28 to TRBJ1-1; 7 positions match TRBD1. The CDR3 loop spans 15 amino acids. Trimming at V came to 4 bases and at J to 3 bases, leaving 8 bases not matched to a gene. CDR1 and CDR2 (germline): MDHEN, SYDVKM.

The V gene is TRBV27, the J gene TRBJ2-1, with D tentatively TRBD2 (5 bases). V gave up 4 bases and J gave up 0 bases, with 10 bases separating them. The germline V gene encodes CDR1 MNHEY and CDR2 SMNVEV (reference sequence). The CDR3 runs to 15 residues. The CDR3 loop reads CASSSDSPSYNEQFF. The CDR3 DNA follows: TGTGCCAGCAGTTCGGACTCCCCCTCCTACAATGAGCAGTTCTTC.

The chain joins TRBV7-2 to TRBJ1-3, with 7 bases matching TRBD1. The germline CDR1 and CDR2 sequences are SGHTA and FQGNSA. The CDR3 is made up of 15 amino acids. V dropped 4 bases and J dropped 5; count of bases not matched to a gene: 8. CDR3 sequence: CASSYGDRERNTIYF. The DNA for the CDR3 is TGTGCCAGCAGCTATGGGGACAGAGAGAGAAACACCATATATTTT.

V usage is TRBV5-1 and J usage is TRBJ1-2; TRBD1 agrees at 8 bases. CDR3 length equals 15 residues. The V segment lost 0 bases and the J segment 4 bases; nucleotides outside the gene matches: 5. Germline CDR1 and CDR2: SGHRS and YFSETQ. The CDR3 protein is CASSLDGQGGYGYTF. The CDR3 nucleotides read TGCGCCAGCAGCTTGGATGGACAGGGAGGCTATGGCTACACCTTC.

This rearrangement joins TRBV4-1 to TRBJ1-1; a weak D match, TRBD1 (5 bases). Per germline, CDR1 MGHRA and CDR2 YSYEKL. V lost 6 bases and J 4 bases, leaving 15 bases between the germline ends. This CDR3 is 14 amino acids long. CDR3 DNA sequence: TGCGCCAGCAGGGGGCCGTTATTGGGCACTGAAGCTTTCTTT. It specifies CASRGPLLGTEAFF.

This chain joins TRBV18 and TRBJ1-2, with 8 positions matching TRBD1. The CDR3 is 13 residues long. J was trimmed by 6 bases and V by 4 bases; bases with no gene match: 4. Germline V gives CDR1 KGHSH, CDR2 LQKENI. The CDR3 is CASSLQGQDGYTF. The DNA of the CDR3 is TGTGCCAGCTCACTACAGGGACAGGATGGCTACACCTTC.

This clone was observed once. The rearrangement uses TRBV5-5 and TRBJ1-4, with D possibly being TRBD1 (6 bases). The CDR3 covers 14 residues. V was cut by 5 bases and J by 7 bases, with 15 bases left in between. Germline-derived CDR1 and CDR2 are SGHKS and YYEKEE (reference sequence). CDR3 nucleotide sequence: TGTGCCAGCAGATCAGGGGCGTCTGGTGAAAAACTGTTTTTT. Protein sequence: CASRSGASGEKLFF.

The chain employs TRBV19 and TRBJ1-3; the D is unclear. The V gene's germline CDR1 is LNHDA and CDR2 SQIVND (reference sequence). CDR3 length equals 12 residues. V was cut by 7 bases and J by 0 bases, with 4 bases left in between. The CDR3 here is CASMSSGNTIYF. The DNA for the CDR3 is TGTGCCAGTATGAGCTCTGGAAACACCATATATTTT. The complete variable domain, with remaining parts taken from reference TRBV19 and TRBJ1-3, reads DGGITQSPKYLFRKEGQNVTLSCEQNLNHDAMYWYRQDPGQGLRLIYYSQIVNDFQKGDIAEGYSVSREKKESFPLTVTSAQKNPTAFYLCASMSSGNTIYFGEGSWLTVV.

As DNA, the CDR3 is TGTGCCAGTAGTATGACTAGCGGGAGGACAGATACGCAGTATTTT. Its protein is CASSMTSGRTDTQYF. The chain has TRBV19 and TRBJ2-3, with 13 bases matching TRBD2. Germline V CDR1 and CDR2: LNHDA, SQIVND (reference sequence). The J segment lost 3 bases and the V segment lost 3 bases, leaving 0 bases of the junction unmatched. The CDR3 is made up of 15 amino acids.

The chain employs TRBV4-2 and TRBJ2-3; D is possibly TRBD2 (7 bases). Trimming took 2 bases from V and 8 from J, leaving 17 bases between them. This CDR3 is built from 15 residues. From germline, CDR1 is LGHNA and CDR2 YNFKEQ. The CDR3 coding sequence is TGTGCCAGCAGCCAAACCCCCGGGGGGCTAACTACGCAGTATTTT. Protein sequence: CASSQTPGGLTTQYF.

This chain links TRBV6-5 with TRBJ2-3, with 11 bases that match TRBD2. V lost 5 bases and J lost 6; bases outside the gene matches: 7. Germline V gene lookup returns CDR1 MNHEY and CDR2 SVGAGI. The CDR3 consists of 15 residues. The CDR3 loop reads CASSTGTSGRDTQYF. Written as DNA, the CDR3 is TGTGCCAGCAGTACCGGGACTAGCGGACGGGATACGCAGTATTTT.

The rearrangement joins TRBV7-8 to TRBJ1-5; D gene unclear. CDR3 length equals 15 residues. Germline CDR1 SGHVS, CDR2 FQNEAQ. V lost 5 bases, J lost 3 bases, and 14 bases lay in between. The CDR3 coding sequence is TGTGCCAGCAGCCCGCAAGGACTTGCCAATCAGCCCCAGCATTTT. It translates to CASSPQGLANQPQHF.